This is a list of T cell receptor beta chains from one sample in a study of OX40 agonist ivuxolimab in advanced cancers. Repertoires were generated with immunoSEQ multiplex PCR, while TCRdb's copy carries only in-frame clones and drops some. The sample holds fewer than 70,000 clones, around 86% seen once. The sample here was CD4+ or CD8+ T cells sorted from blood, taken in a trial of the OX40 agonist ivuxolimab. The receptors originated from an adult with an advanced solid tumor such as melanoma, head and neck, liver or kidney cancer. Each CDR3 is given with its conserved first and last residue. A D gene is named only where the DNA matches it firmly. Some rows have no size entry. The others give once, few or many, or a class for an expanded clone.

TRBJ2-1 TRBV29-1 - TRBD1 TGCAGCGTTGAAGTACAGGGGGCAAATGAGCAGTTCTTC CSVEVQGANEQFF
TRBJ1-2 TRBV5-1 - - TGCGCCAGCAGCTTGGGGCCAGATCGAGGCTATGGCTACACCTTC CASSLGPDRGYGYTF
TRBJ1-1 TRBV7-9 - - TGTGCCAGCAGCCCCACCCTAAGGGACACTGAAGCTTTCTTT CASSPTLRDTEAFF
TRBJ2-1 TRBV5-1 once - TGCGCCAGCAGCTTGTACCAGTCCTACAATGAGCAGTTCTTC CASSLYQSYNEQFF
TRBJ1-4 TRBV4-2 - - TGTGCCAGCAGCTCCTTCCCCGTAACAACTAATGAAAAACTGTTTTTT CASSSFPVTTNEKLFF
TRBJ2-3 TRBV19 - - TGTGCCAGTAGTATTTGGAGGGATACGCAGTATTTT CASSIWRDTQYF
TRBJ2-7 TRBV5-1 few TRBD2 TGCGCCAGCAGCTTCTGGCGGGAGGAGGGCGAGCAGTACTTC CASSFWREEGEQYF
TRBJ2-7 TRBV10-3 - - TGTGCCATCAGTGAGTCGGGTAGCCTCTACTCCTACGAGCAGTACTTC CAISESGSLYSYEQYF
TRBJ1-3 TRBV10-2 - - TGCGCCAGCAGTCCAGGTTTTGGAAACACCATATATTTT CASSPGFGNTIYF
TRBJ1-1 TRBV7-9 - - TGTGCCAGCAGCTTAAGCCAGAACACTGAAGCTTTCTTT CASSLSQNTEAFF
TRBJ1-1 TRBV11-2 - - TGTGCCAGCAGCTTGGACAACATGAACACTGAAGCTTTCTTT CASSLDNMNTEAFF
TRBJ2-5 TRBV6-1 - - TGTGCCAGTCGGGGCAGCCAAGAGACCCAGTACTTC CASRGSQETQYF
TRBJ1-4 TRBV7-2 - - TGTGCCAGCAGCTTAATGACAGCAACTAATGAAAAACTGTTTTTT CASSLMTATNEKLFF
TRBJ2-3 TRBV28 once TRBD2 TGTGCCAGCAGTTTGGGAGGGGCAGGGAGCACAGATACGCAGTATTTT CASSLGGAGSTDTQYF
TRBJ2-7 TRBV14 once TRBD2 TGTGCCAGCAGCCAGGCCGGGACTAGCGGCTTTTACGAGCAGTACTTC CASSQAGTSGFYEQYF
TRBJ1-1 TRBV4-2 - - TGTGCCAGCAGCTTGAACACTGAAGCTTTCTTT CASSLNTEAFF
TRBJ2-7 TRBV21-1 - - TGTGCCAGCGGGAAACTTTACGAGCAGTACTTC CASGKLYEQYF
TRBJ2-7 TRBV27 - - TGTGCCAGCATCGGGACCGGGCTAAGAAACGAGCAGTACTTC CASIGTGLRNEQYF
TRBJ2-5 TRBV5-1 - - TGCGCCAGCAGCCTCGAGGATGGGGAGACCCAGTACTTC CASSLEDGETQYF
TRBJ2-1 TRBV5-1 - - TGCGCCAGCAGCTCCACCGGCGGGGATTACAATGAGCAGTTCTTC CASSSTGGDYNEQFF